These 17 T cell receptor beta chains originate from one sample sequenced in a study of cytomegalovirus exposure and HLA in healthy donors. The PCR had 60 Vbeta and 13 Jbeta primers. Clones were read by immunoSEQ multiplex PCR, and TCRdb kept only the in-frame ones, dropping some. The sample has 100,000 or so clones, nearly 80% seen once. Material: PBMCs. The source of these receptors is a young man in good health and CMV-seronegative.

V and J are TRBV19 and TRBJ1-2, with TRBD1 matching 8 bases. CDR3 length: 15 amino acids. Per germline, CDR1 LNHDA and CDR2 SQIVND (reference sequence). With V trimmed by 5 bases and J by 6 bases, 11 bases remained unmatched. CDR3 nucleotides: TGTGCCAGTAGTGGGAACAGGGGGTTCAGGGATGGCTACACCTTC. Encoded protein: CASSGNRGFRDGYTF.

V gene TRBV10-1 combines with J gene TRBJ1-2; 8 bases agree with TRBD1. Germline-derived CDR1 and CDR2 are WNHNN and SYGVQD (reference sequence). Germline trimming cut 8 bases from V and 4 bases from J; bases unmatched to any gene: 15. There are 16 residues in the CDR3. CDR3 protein: CASFPPGQVTPYGYTF. The CDR3, as DNA: TGCGCCAGCTTCCCACCGGGACAGGTAACTCCCTATGGCTACACCTTC.

Written as DNA, the CDR3 is TGTGCCAGCAGCCCACTCCGGACAGGGGGCTACTATGGCTACACCTTC. Translated: CASSPLRTGGYYGYTF. V usage is TRBV13 and J usage is TRBJ1-2; 11 bases match TRBD1. Germline trimming cut 5 bases from V and 3 bases from J; bases unmatched to any gene: 8. CDR1 is PRHDT, CDR2 FYEKMQ, per germline (reference sequence). The CDR3 extends over 16 amino acids.

This clone is a singleton in its sample. This chain joins TRBV5-3 and TRBJ2-5; D is ambiguous. The DNA end favors TRBJ2-7, so the J call may be wrong. TRBV5-3 has ORF status, its function being uncertain. This CDR3 is 14 amino acids long. In nucleotides, the CDR3 is TGTGCCAGAAGCTTTATCTCACCCTCCTACGAGCAGTACTTC. It translates to CARSFISPSYEQYF.

Written as DNA, the CDR3 is TGCGCCAGCAGTGAAATAGCGGGAGGGCCGGGAGATACGCAGTATTTT. Its translation is CASSEIAGGPGDTQYF. The genes are TRBV10-1 and TRBJ2-3; 11 bases align to TRBD2. V was pared by 3 bases and J by 5 bases, with 7 bases of the junction left unmatched. Germline CDR1 is WNHNN and CDR2 is SYGVQD (reference sequence). The length of the CDR3 is 16 residues.

The V call is TRBV5-8, the J call TRBJ2-3; D may be TRBD1 (6 bases). The CDR3 sequence is 16 residues long. Germline loops: CDR1 SGHTS, CDR2 YDEGEE. The ends were cut back, 0 bases at V and 0 bases at J, with 11 bases in the middle. The CDR3 is CASSLASGQSTDTQYF. The CDR3 nucleotides read TGTGCCAGCAGCTTGGCCAGCGGACAGAGCACAGATACGCAGTATTTT.

This chain links TRBV9 with TRBJ2-2; D unclear. The CDR3 has 14 amino acids. Trimming pared 0 bases from V and 3 bases from J, leaving 6 bases between. Germline-derived CDR1 and CDR2 are SGDLS and YYNGEE. CDR3 nucleotide sequence: TGTGCCAGCAGCGTAGCTGGAGACACCGGGGAGCTGTTTTTT. This sequence encodes CASSVAGDTGELFF.

J is TRBJ2-2 and V is TRBV7-7; 7 positions match TRBD2. The germline V gene encodes CDR1 SSHAT and CDR2 FNYEAQ (reference sequence). The CDR3 is made up of 17 amino acids. Unmatched junction bases numbered 10, after V lost 5 bases and J lost 1 base. The CDR3 sequence is CASSAVPSGGNTGELFF. The CDR3, as DNA: TGTGCCAGCAGCGCGGTTCCTAGCGGAGGGAACACCGGGGAGCTGTTTTTT.

V gene TRBV28 combines with J gene TRBJ2-1, with 8 bases lining up with TRBD2. The CDR3 spans 18 residues. V dropped 6 bases and J dropped 1; count of bases not matched to a gene: 14. Per the germline V gene, CDR1 is MDHEN and CDR2 is SYDVKM. For the CDR3, the DNA is TGTGCCAGCAGGACTGCGGGGCTAGCGGGCCTTTCCTACAATGAGCAGTTCTTC. Encoded protein: CASRTAGLAGLSYNEQFF.

This rearrangement joins TRBV9 to TRBJ2-5; 12 bases are shared with TRBD2. Germline loops: CDR1 SGDLS, CDR2 YYNGEE. There are 15 residues in the CDR3. V lost 3 bases and J lost 7; bases outside the gene matches: 7. The CDR3 is CASSAGLAGHGTQYF. The CDR3 nucleotides read TGTGCCAGCAGCGCCGGACTAGCGGGGCATGGGACCCAGTACTTC.

This rearrangement joins TRBV6-5 to TRBJ2-7, with TRBD2 matching over 14 bases. CDR1 and CDR2 from the germline V gene are MNHEY and SVGAGI. There are 15 residues in the CDR3. The V and J ends lost 5 bases and 6 bases, in that order; junction bases with no gene match: 6. The CDR3: CASSRGLAGVAEQYF. The CDR3 coding sequence is TGTGCCAGCAGTAGGGGACTAGCGGGAGTGGCCGAGCAGTACTTC.

The chain joins TRBV9 to TRBJ2-2; 7 nucleotides align to TRBD2. The germline V gene encodes CDR1 SGDLS and CDR2 YYNGEE. The CDR3 contains 16 residues. The ends lost 0 bases at V and 0 bases at J; junction bases unmatched: 2. CDR3 sequence: CASSVDGGANTGELFF. CDR3 coding DNA: TGTGCCAGCAGCGTAGATGGGGGGGCGAACACCGGGGAGCTGTTTTTT.

The genes are TRBV28 and TRBJ1-2; 10 positions match TRBD1. The J segment lost 4 bases and the V segment lost 3 bases, leaving 11 bases of the junction unmatched. This CDR3 contains 17 residues. Germline CDR1 MDHEN, CDR2 SYDVKM. CDR3 DNA: TGTGCCAGCAGTTTCCTTTCAGGACAGGGGGTTCGCTATGGCTACACCTTC. This gives the protein CASSFLSGQGVRYGYTF.

This sequence joins TRBV12-5 and TRBJ2-1; a possible D gene is TRBD1 (6 bases). Trimming removed 4 bases at V and 0 bases at J, with 13 bases between. Germline CDR1 and CDR2: LGHNT and FRNRAP. This CDR3 is built from 16 residues. The CDR3 reads CASGWEIGGSYNEQFF. CDR3 nucleotide sequence: TGTGCTAGTGGTTGGGAGATAGGGGGCTCCTACAATGAGCAGTTCTTC.

V is TRBV4-1 and J is TRBJ2-2; 11 positions match TRBD2. This CDR3 spans 17 amino acids. The ends lost 1 base at V and 6 bases at J; junction bases unmatched: 7. Germline CDR1 and CDR2: MGHRA and YSYEKL. DNA of the CDR3: TGCGCCAGCAGCCAAGTGGTGTTAGCGGGAGGGTCCGGGGAGCTGTTTTTT. Translated, it gives CASSQVVLAGGSGELFF.

This chain joins TRBV10-3 and TRBJ2-7, with TRBD1 matching over 9 bases. This CDR3 region has 13 residues. The germline gives CDR1 ENHRY, CDR2 SYGVKD. V dropped 9 bases and J dropped 2; count of bases not matched to a gene: 5. The CDR3 region is CAINRDRAYEQYF. CDR3 nucleotides: TGTGCCATAAACCGGGACAGGGCCTACGAGCAGTACTTC.

V and J are TRBV6-1 and TRBJ2-1, with 8 bases that match TRBD2. The junction had 5 bases not matched to a gene; V was cut back by 6 bases and J by 10 bases. Germline V lookup: CDR1 MNHNS, CDR2 SASEGT. The CDR3 has 12 residues. The CDR3 loop is CASSYSGEEQFF. Written as DNA, the CDR3 is TGTGCCAGCAGCTATAGCGGGGAAGAGCAGTTCTTC.